This TCR beta chain comes out of a study of T cell responses to AZD1222 COVID-19 vaccine. General study findings and limits: There were mostly white British donors and more females than males, and clonal diversity was possibly underestimated. Spike-specific TCR repertoires showed rising breadth and depth after two AZD1222 doses.

Data came from immunoSEQ multiplex PCR; TCRdb stores just in-frame clones and leaves some out. The repertoire holds approximately 150,000 clones, with approximately 93% as singletons. CDR1 is SGHAT and CDR2 is FQNNGV in the germline V gene. The CDR3 is 13 residues long. V gave up 5 bases and J gave up 10 bases, with 17 bases separating them. A remark on this clone: Its antigen is unidentified.

The genes are TRBV11-2 and TRBJ1-2; D is uncertain. This TCR derives from an adult in good health. The source material was peripheral blood, sampled on day 0 of AZD1222 vaccination. The CDR3 sequence: CASSPPPGVVYTF. CDR3 DNA sequence: TGTGCCAGCAGCCCCCCCCCAGGCGTTGTCTACACCTTC.